Following are 5 T cell receptor beta chains from one sample sequenced in a study of CD8+ T cells in alopecia areata. RNA was isolated and reverse transcribed to cDNA, the sequencing template. Sequencing used immunoSEQ multiplex PCR; TCRdb keeps in-frame clones, though not all of them. The table records 150,000 to 200,000 clones, about 60% of them present only once. Sequencing was carried out using CD4+ T cells sorted from blood. Receptors were obtained from a human donor in good health.

V and J are TRBV14 and TRBJ2-5, with D tentatively TRBD2 (5 bases). The J call may be faulty, since TRBJ2-7 better matches the DNA end. Germline CDR1 SGHDN, CDR2 FVKESK. There are 13 residues in the CDR3. The CDR3 DNA reads TGTGCCAGCAGTCGTACTAGCTCCTACGAGCAGTACTTC. Amino acids: CASSRTSSYEQYF.

This clone was counted only a few times. The chain employs TRBV15 and TRBJ2-1; 8 nucleotides line up with TRBD2. Germline lookup yields CDR1 LNHNV and CDR2 YYDKDF (reference sequence). Germline trimming cut 5 bases from V and 6 bases from J; bases unmatched to any gene: 3. The CDR3 has 13 amino acids. As DNA, the CDR3 is TGTGCCACCAGCGAGGGGACTAGCAATGAGCAGTTCTTC. Protein sequence: CATSEGTSNEQFF.

This clone appeared a single time. V usage is TRBV28 and J usage is TRBJ2-5; either TRBD1 or TRBD2 may supply D (5 bases each). CDR3 length: 14 amino acids. Deletions cut 3 bases from V and 5 bases from J, with 13 bases between. From germline, CDR1 is MDHEN and CDR2 SYDVKM. Here the CDR3 reads CASSFGGVGETQYF. The CDR3 coding sequence is TGTGCCAGCAGTTTTGGGGGAGTGGGCGAGACCCAGTACTTC.

The V and J genes are TRBV6-1 and TRBJ2-5, with D perhaps matching TRBD1 (6 bases). CDR1 is MNHNS, CDR2 SASEGT, per germline. The CDR3 sequence is 14 residues long. The V end was cut by 1 base, the J end by 6 bases, with 12 bases between. This chain's CDR3 is CASSEEGGGQTQYF. The CDR3 nucleotides are TGTGCCAGCAGTGAAGAAGGGGGTGGGCAGACCCAGTACTTC.

This chain uses TRBV25-1 with TRBJ1-5, with unresolved D. This CDR3 region has 14 residues. Between the trimmed V and J ends, which lost 3 bases and 0 bases, there was a span of 6 bases. Germline V lookup: CDR1 MGHDK, CDR2 SYGVNS. The CDR3 region is CASSEEYSNQPQHF. The CDR3 coding sequence is TGTGCCAGCAGTGAGGAATATAGCAATCAGCCCCAGCATTTT.